Listed here are 30 T cell receptor beta chains from one sample, sequenced in a study of cytomegalovirus exposure and HLA in healthy donors. With 60 Vbeta and 13 Jbeta primers, the PCR was carried out. Data came from immunoSEQ multiplex PCR; TCRdb stores just in-frame clones and leaves some out. Of 85,000 to 120,000 clones in the sample, about 62% are singletons; the top ten hold 4.5% to 5%. The sequencing input was PBMCs. These receptors originate from a human donor in good health.

This clone appeared a few times. The CDR3 protein is CSVGETGGEFQETQYF. The CDR3 nucleotides read TGCAGCGTTGGAGAGACAGGGGGCGAGTTTCAAGAGACCCAGTACTTC. The chain combines TRBV29-1 with TRBJ2-5; 10 bases are a match to TRBD1. The germline V gene encodes CDR1 SQVTM and CDR2 ANQGSEA. The CDR3 has 16 residues. With V trimmed by 4 bases and J by 2 bases, 10 bases remained unmatched.

The gene calls are TRBV7-9 and TRBJ1-5, with 8 bases lining up with TRBD1. Trimming at V came to 5 bases and at J to 7 bases, leaving 7 bases not matched to a gene. This CDR3 comprises 14 residues. The V gene's germline CDR1 is SEHNR and CDR2 FQNEAQ (reference sequence). The CDR3 here is CASSHGQGNQPQHF. The CDR3 nucleotides are TGTGCCAGCAGCCACGGACAGGGTAACCAGCCCCAGCATTTT.

The chain is built from TRBV5-1 and TRBJ2-5; D remains unclear. The germline V gene encodes CDR1 SGHRS and CDR2 YFSETQ. V was cut by 1 base and J by 3 bases, with 4 bases left in between. This CDR3 region has 12 residues. CDR3: CASSLTEETQYF. Written as DNA, the CDR3 is TGCGCCAGCAGCTTGACAGAAGAGACCCAGTACTTC.

The chain couples TRBV15 to TRBJ2-1; a possible D gene is TRBD2 (6 bases). Per the germline V gene, CDR1 is LNHNV and CDR2 is YYDKDF (reference sequence). The CDR3 totals 16 residues. Trimming took 6 bases from V and 6 from J, leaving 21 bases between them. CDR3 amino acids: CATRGSRDSPLNEQFF. CDR3 in DNA: TGTGCCACCAGAGGCTCCCGGGACTCTCCTCTCAATGAGCAGTTCTTC.

The CDR3 protein is CASWEGGKTEAFF. The CDR3 coding sequence is TGTGCCAGTTGGGAAGGGGGTAAGACTGAAGCTTTCTTT. The V gene is TRBV2, the J gene TRBJ1-1; D is possibly TRBD1 (6 bases). The germline V gene encodes CDR1 SNHLY and CDR2 FYNNEI. The V and J ends lost 9 bases and 5 bases respectively, with 16 bases between them. This CDR3 has 13 residues. The entire variable domain, with the rest obtained from reference TRBV2 and TRBJ1-1, is as follows: EPEVTQTPSHQVTQMGQEVILRCVPISNHLYFYWYRQILGQKVEFLVSFYNNEISEKSEIFDDQFSVERPDGSNFTLKIRSTKLEDSAMYFCASWEGGKTEAFFGQGTRLTVV.

The rearrangement links TRBV6-5 to TRBJ1-1; no firm D call. V was pared by 5 bases and J by 7 bases, with 14 bases between. Germline V gene lookup returns CDR1 MNHEY and CDR2 SVGAGI. The CDR3 runs 13 residues. CDR3 amino acids: CASSTRHLGEAFF. The CDR3 nucleotides read TGTGCCAGCAGTACCCGACATCTGGGTGAAGCTTTCTTT.

Here the CDR3 reads CASSTTVNSNQPQHF. CDR3 sequence (DNA): TGTGCCAGCAGCACGACAGTGAATAGCAATCAGCCCCAGCATTTT. This chain connects TRBV5-4 to TRBJ1-5, with D tentatively TRBD1 (5 bases). Trimming cost V 4 bases and J 0 bases, with 11 bases left between them. Per the germline V gene, CDR1 is SGHNT and CDR2 is YYREEE (reference sequence). This CDR3 comprises 15 residues.

This sequence joins TRBV7-9 and TRBJ2-7; 9 bases fit TRBD1. J lost 3 bases, V lost 3 bases, and 6 bases had no gene match. CDR1 and CDR2 from the germline V gene are SEHNR and FQNEAQ (reference sequence). The CDR3 loop spans 15 amino acids. CDR3 sequence: CASSFTDRGFYEQYF. In DNA, the CDR3 is TGTGCCAGCAGCTTCACGGACAGGGGATTCTACGAGCAGTACTTC.

J is TRBJ2-3 and V is TRBV11-2, with TRBD1 identical over 9 bases. The V segment lost 2 bases and the J segment 3 bases; nucleotides outside the gene matches: 9. CDR3 length: 17 residues. Per the germline V gene, CDR1 is SGHAT and CDR2 is FQNNGV. The CDR3 sequence is CASSLRDRVRLTDTQYF. CDR3 sequence (DNA): TGTGCCAGCAGCTTACGGGACAGGGTGAGGTTAACAGATACGCAGTATTTT. Combining the CDR3 with reference TRBV11-2 and TRBJ2-3 gives the whole variable domain EAGVAQSPRYKIIEKRQSVAFWCNPISGHATLYWYQQILGQGPKLLIQFQNNGVVDDSQLPKDRFSAERLKGVDSTLKIQPAKLEDSAVYLCASSLRDRVRLTDTQYFGPGTRLTVL.

Here the CDR3 reads CASSKDPRNIQYF. Here the CDR3 DNA reads TGTGCCAGTAGTAAAGACCCTAGAAACATTCAGTACTTC. This sequence joins TRBV19 and TRBJ2-4; D unclear. The CDR3 has 13 residues. V lost 4 bases to trimming and J lost 6 bases, with 10 bases between them. Germline loops: CDR1 LNHDA, CDR2 SQIVND (reference sequence).

The chain joins TRBV5-6 to TRBJ2-3; 9 bases line up with TRBD2. V shed 2 bases and J 2 bases; nucleotides not matched to a gene: 6. The CDR3 is 16 residues long. Germline V gene sequence: CDR1 SGHDT, CDR2 YYEEEE. CDR3 sequence: CASSLASGEFTDTQYF. The CDR3, as DNA: TGTGCCAGCAGCTTAGCTAGCGGGGAATTCACAGATACGCAGTATTTT.

The V and J genes are TRBV5-1 and TRBJ2-1, with D tentatively TRBD1 (6 bases). V gave up 2 bases and J gave up 6 bases, with 9 bases separating them. The CDR3 covers 13 residues. The germline V gene has CDR1 SGHRS and CDR2 YFSETQ. CDR3 in amino acids: CASSFAGANEQFF. CDR3 in DNA: TGCGCCAGCAGCTTCGCAGGGGCCAATGAGCAGTTCTTC.

This clone has just a few counts. V and J are TRBV20-1 and TRBJ2-1; D is unresolved. From germline, CDR1 is DFQATT and CDR2 SNEGSKA (reference sequence). The CDR3 length is 11 residues. V lost 8 bases to trimming and J lost 2 bases, with 7 bases between them. CDR3 nucleotides: TGCAGTACAACTACCTACAATGAGCAGTTCTTC. Protein: CSTTTYNEQFF.

The J gene is TRBJ2-2, the V gene TRBV27, with TRBD2 matching 8 bases. The CDR3 covers 17 residues. V shed 5 bases, J shed 4 bases, and the junction held 12 bases outside the gene matches. CDR1 and CDR2 (germline): MNHEY, SMNVEV (reference sequence). The DNA of the CDR3 is TGTGCCAGCAGTCCTCACTGGACGGCGGGGGGCACCGGGGAGCTGTTTTTT. This gives the protein CASSPHWTAGGTGELFF.

The chain couples TRBV6-5 to TRBJ2-7, with D possibly TRBD1 on 5 matching bases. Germline V gene lookup returns CDR1 MNHEY and CDR2 SVGAGI. Trimming pared 5 bases from V and 5 bases from J, leaving 16 bases between. The CDR3 is made up of 14 amino acids. CDR3 residues: CASSQTQGTNEQYF. CDR3 nucleotide sequence: TGTGCCAGCAGTCAGACCCAGGGTACCAACGAGCAGTACTTC.

The V call is TRBV6-1, the J call TRBJ2-3; D is uncertain. From germline, CDR1 is MNHNS and CDR2 SASEGT. The CDR3 has 15 amino acids. V was trimmed by 1 base and J by 3 bases, leaving 11 bases between them. The CDR3 protein is CASSEDGYRTDTQYF. As DNA, the CDR3 is TGTGCCAGCAGTGAAGATGGTTATAGAACAGATACGCAGTATTTT.

The chain has TRBV6-1 and TRBJ2-7; D is undetermined. The germline CDR1 and CDR2 sequences are MNHNS and SASEGT. The CDR3 has 13 residues. With 0 bases removed from V and 0 bases from J, the gap between germline ends came to 3 bases. The CDR3 DNA reads TGTGCCAGCAGTGAAGCTATCTCCTACGAGCAGTACTTC. It is translated as CASSEAISYEQYF.

V gene TRBV30 combines with J gene TRBJ2-5; a possible D gene is TRBD2 (6 bases). The CDR3 runs 16 residues. V was pared by 0 bases and J by 1 base, with 15 bases between. Germline V gives CDR1 GTSNPN, CDR2 SVGIG (reference sequence). Here the CDR3 reads CAWSVMGGDVQETQYF. The CDR3 region has the DNA TGTGCCTGGAGTGTCATGGGAGGAGACGTCCAAGAGACCCAGTACTTC.

The chain is built from TRBV27 and TRBJ2-5, with D possibly TRBD2 on 5 matching bases. The germline V gene has CDR1 MNHEY and CDR2 SMNVEV (reference sequence). This CDR3 region has 12 residues. V dropped 5 bases and J dropped 5 bases, with 9 bases sitting between them. The CDR3 sequence: CASSLEGETQYF. Written as DNA, the CDR3 is TGTGCCAGCAGTCTAGAGGGCGAGACCCAGTACTTC.

The J gene is TRBJ2-7, the V gene TRBV28; D may be TRBD1 (5 bases). V lost 6 bases to trimming and J lost 3 bases, with 12 bases between them. The germline CDR1 and CDR2 sequences are MDHEN and SYDVKM. CDR3 length equals 13 residues. The CDR3 here is CASSQTDHYEQYF. The CDR3 nucleotides read TGTGCCAGCAGCCAGACAGATCACTACGAGCAGTACTTC. The full variable domain, in which reference TRBV28 and TRBJ2-7 provide the parts outside the CDR3, is DVKVTQSSRYLVKRTGEKVFLECVQDMDHENMFWYRQDPGLGLRLIYFSYDVKMKEKGDIPEGYSVSREKKERFSLILESASTNQTSMYLCASSQTDHYEQYFGPGTRLTVT.

V is TRBV28 and J is TRBJ2-3; 9 nucleotides agree with TRBD1. Germline loops: CDR1 MDHEN, CDR2 SYDVKM. The CDR3 totals 14 residues. J gave up 6 bases and V 4 bases, and 5 bases lay outside the gene matches. CDR3: CASSSRTGEDTQYF. The DNA for the CDR3 is TGTGCCAGCAGTTCAAGGACAGGGGAGGATACGCAGTATTTT.

V gene TRBV11-3 combines with J gene TRBJ2-1; TRBD2 matches 7 bases. CDR3 length: 13 amino acids. Looked up from germline, CDR1 is SGHNT and CDR2 is YENEEA. J lost 9 bases, V lost 5 bases, and 7 bases had no gene match. CDR3 coding DNA: TGTGCCAGCAGCCGGGGGGAGAGGGGTGAGCAGTTCTTC. It is translated as CASSRGERGEQFF.

The CDR3 here is CASSLATGGLDSTDTQYF. In nucleotides, the CDR3 is TGCGCCAGCAGCTTGGCCACGGGGGGCCTCGATAGCACAGATACGCAGTATTTT. The V gene is TRBV5-1, the J gene TRBJ2-3; D might be TRBD2 (7 bases). The V end lost 0 bases, the J end lost 0 bases, and 17 bases lay between the germline ends. Germline CDR1 is SGHRS and CDR2 is YFSETQ. This CDR3 has 18 residues.

The rearrangement links TRBV28 to TRBJ2-1; 9 nucleotides agree with TRBD2. CDR1 is MDHEN and CDR2 is SYDVKM in the germline V gene. Unmatched junction bases numbered 11, after V lost 4 bases and J lost 7 bases. This CDR3 is 16 amino acids long. The CDR3 bases are TGTGCCAGCAGTTCGGCTCTTAGCGGGAGTCCAAATGAGCAGTTCTTC. This encodes CASSSALSGSPNEQFF. The variable domain in full, completed from reference TRBV28 and TRBJ2-1, reads DVKVTQSSRYLVKRTGEKVFLECVQDMDHENMFWYRQDPGLGLRLIYFSYDVKMKEKGDIPEGYSVSREKKERFSLILESASTNQTSMYLCASSSALSGSPNEQFFGPGTRLTVL.

This clone was seen just once. V gene TRBV6-1 combines with J gene TRBJ1-5; D possibly corresponds to TRBD1 (5 bases). The CDR3 has 15 residues. Germline lookup yields CDR1 MNHNS and CDR2 SASEGT. V dropped 5 bases and J dropped 4 bases, with 15 bases sitting between them. The CDR3: CASSTTTDVNQPQHF. The CDR3 DNA reads as TGTGCCAGCAGTACGACGACAGATGTTAATCAGCCCCAGCATTTT.

The chain joins TRBV7-8 to TRBJ2-5; the match to TRBD2 covers 9 bases. The end of the DNA aligns better with TRBJ2-7, so the J call may be wrong. This CDR3 comprises 14 residues. Germline-derived CDR1 and CDR2 are SGHVS and FQNEAQ. CDR3 nucleotide sequence: TGTGCCAGCAGCAAGACTAGCGGACCCTACGAGCAGTACTTC. This codes for CASSKTSGPYEQYF.

In its sample, this clone was seen once. The chain uses TRBV11-2 and TRBJ2-7; TRBD2 agrees at 13 bases. V trimming: 4 bases; J trimming: 2 bases; junction bases outside the gene matches: 2. Germline-derived CDR1 and CDR2 are SGHAT and FQNNGV. The CDR3 has 15 residues. In nucleotides, the CDR3 is TGTGCCAGCAGCTCCACTAGCGGGAGGGCCTACGAGCAGTACTTC. Translating gives CASSSTSGRAYEQYF.

The chain carries TRBV5-6 and TRBJ2-5; D is unresolved. This CDR3 is built from 15 residues. V was pared by 4 bases and J by 7 bases, with 20 bases between. CDR1 and CDR2 (germline): SGHDT, YYEEEE. DNA of the CDR3: TGTGCCAGCAGCCTAGGTCCTTTCGGAGCTGGGACCCAGTACTTC. Translation gives CASSLGPFGAGTQYF. Variable domain in full (rest from reference TRBV5-6 and TRBJ2-5): DAGVTQSPTHLIKTRGQQVTLRCSPKSGHDTVSWYQQALGQGPQFIFQYYEEEERQRGNFPDRFSGHQFPNYSSELNVNALLLGDSALYLCASSLGPFGAGTQYFGPGTRLLVL.

The chain joins TRBV7-9 to TRBJ2-5; no definite D call. Trimming stripped 6 bases from V and 1 base from J, with 15 bases between. From germline, CDR1 is SEHNR and CDR2 FQNEAQ (reference sequence). CDR3 length: 15 amino acids. Written as DNA, the CDR3 is TGTGCCAGCAGTCCCATGGCCCTGATCCAAGAGACCCAGTACTTC. Amino acids: CASSPMALIQETQYF.

V usage is TRBV5-4 and J usage is TRBJ2-1, with TRBD2 matching 14 bases. The J segment lost 5 bases and the V segment lost 4 bases, leaving 8 bases of the junction unmatched. Germline V gene lookup returns CDR1 SGHNT and CDR2 YYREEE (reference sequence). CDR3 length equals 17 residues. In DNA form, the CDR3 reads TGTGCCAGCAGCCCGGGACTAGCGGGAGTGGGGCACAATGAGCAGTTCTTC. This sequence encodes CASSPGLAGVGHNEQFF.